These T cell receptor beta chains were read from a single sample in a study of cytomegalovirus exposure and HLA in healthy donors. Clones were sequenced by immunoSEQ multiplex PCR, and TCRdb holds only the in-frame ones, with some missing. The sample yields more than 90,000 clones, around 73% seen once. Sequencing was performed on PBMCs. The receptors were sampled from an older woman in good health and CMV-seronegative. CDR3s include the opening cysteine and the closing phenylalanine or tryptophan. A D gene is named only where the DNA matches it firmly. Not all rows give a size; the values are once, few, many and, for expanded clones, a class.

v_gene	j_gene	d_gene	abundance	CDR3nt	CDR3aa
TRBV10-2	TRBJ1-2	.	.	TGCGCCAGCAGTGAGGTACAGGGCGGGGGCTACACCTTC	CASSEVQGGGYTF
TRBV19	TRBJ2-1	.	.	TGTGCCAGTAGCATACCTTCCTGGGGGGAAAACTACAATGAGCAGTTCTTC	CASSIPSWGENYNEQFF
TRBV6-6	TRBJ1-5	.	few	TGTGCCAGCAGTTTCCCAAAACGGACTGGCAATCAGCCCCAGCATTTT	CASSFPKRTGNQPQHF
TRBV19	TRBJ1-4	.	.	TGTGCCAGTAAGAGTCAGGGTGGTGAAAAACTGTTTTTT	CASKSQGGEKLFF
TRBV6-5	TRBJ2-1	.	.	TGTGCCAGCAGGGCCCTTCGGAGCTCCTACAATGAGCAGTTCTTC	CASRALRSSYNEQFF
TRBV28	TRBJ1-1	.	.	TGTGCCAGCAGTTTGTCAGGGAACACTGAAGCTTTCTTT	CASSLSGNTEAFF
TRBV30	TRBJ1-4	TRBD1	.	TGTGCCTGCACACAGGGGGAGGGTGAAAAACTGTTTTTT	CACTQGEGEKLFF
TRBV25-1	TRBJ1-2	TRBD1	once	TGTGCCAGCAGTGGACAGGGGGTGACCTACACCTTC	CASSGQGVTYTF
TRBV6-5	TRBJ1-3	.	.	TGTGCCAGCAGTGGCACCGCTGGAAACACCATATATTTT	CASSGTAGNTIYF
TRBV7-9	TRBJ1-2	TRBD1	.	TGTGCCAGCAGCTTACTTGGACAGGGCGGTGGCTACACCTTC	CASSLLGQGGGYTF
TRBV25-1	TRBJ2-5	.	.	TGTGCCTCCGAGGCGGTAAAAGAGACCCAGTACTTC	CASEAVKETQYF
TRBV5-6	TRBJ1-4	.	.	TGTGCCAGCAGCTTATTGACAGCCTTAACTAATGAAAAACTGTTTTTT	CASSLLTALTNEKLFF
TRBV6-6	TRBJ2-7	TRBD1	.	TGTGCCAGCAGTTACCGGGACAGTCCGACCTACGAGCAGTACTTC	CASSYRDSPTYEQYF
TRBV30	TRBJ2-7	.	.	TGTGCCTGGAGTCACAGGGTCGGCGAGCAGTACTTC	CAWSHRVGEQYF
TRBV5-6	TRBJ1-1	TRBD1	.	TGTGCCAGCAGCTTGGGGGGACAGGGGGTAAGTGAAGCTTTCTTT	CASSLGGQGVSEAFF
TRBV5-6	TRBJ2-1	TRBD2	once	TGTGCCAGCAGTTCCGGGACTAGGGCCTACAATGAGCAGTTCTTC	CASSSGTRAYNEQFF
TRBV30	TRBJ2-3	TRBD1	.	TGTGCCTGGATCCCTCTAGGGGGCCCGACAGATACGCAGTATTTT	CAWIPLGGPTDTQYF
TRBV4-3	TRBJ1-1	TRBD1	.	TGCGCCAGCAGCCAATACGGGACAGTCAACGGGAACACTGAAGCTTTCTTT	CASSQYGTVNGNTEAFF
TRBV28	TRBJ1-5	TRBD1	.	TGTGCCAGCAGTGGACAGGCCCGGCGTAGCAATCAGCCCCAGCATTTT	CASSGQARRSNQPQHF
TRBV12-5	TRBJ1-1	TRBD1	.	TGTGCTAGTGGCCAGGACAGGGGCACTGAAGCTTTCTTT	CASGQDRGTEAFF
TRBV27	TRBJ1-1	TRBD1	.	TGTGCCAGCAGTTTATCAGGACAGGGAGAGGGAGCTTTCTTT	CASSLSGQGEGAFF
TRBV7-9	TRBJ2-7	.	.	TGTGCCAGCAGCTTAGACCTAGACTTATACGAGCAGTACTTC	CASSLDLDLYEQYF
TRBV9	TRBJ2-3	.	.	TGTGCCAGCAGCGTAGGGGCGAGCACAGATACGCAGTATTTT	CASSVGASTDTQYF
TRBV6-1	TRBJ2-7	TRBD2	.	TGTGCCAGCAGTGGAGCGGGGACTCTCTACGAGCAGTACTTC	CASSGAGTLYEQYF
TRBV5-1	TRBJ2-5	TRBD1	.	TGCGCCAGCAGCTGGGGGGGACAGGGAGAGACCCAGTACTTC	CASSWGGQGETQYF
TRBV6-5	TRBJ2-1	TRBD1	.	TGTGCCAGCAGTGCCGGGACAGGACACAATGAGCAGTTCTTC	CASSAGTGHNEQFF
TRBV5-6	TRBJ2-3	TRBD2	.	TGTGCCAGCAGCTCCCCGGGACTAGCGGGAGAAGATACGCAGTATTTT	CASSSPGLAGEDTQYF